This is a list of T cell receptor beta chains from one sample in a study of shared clonotypes between healthy human individuals. The protocol was immunoSEQ multiplex PCR, while the TCRdb copy is restricted to in-frame clones and leaves out a portion. The sample holds some 530,000 clones, approximately 78% seen once. The sequenced sample was PBMCs. All receptors derive from a woman in her thirties or forties in good health. Some clones in this sample may be carry-over from other donors' samples. Both conserved end residues are trimmed from each CDR3. The order of the fields is V gene, clone size, CDR3 length, CDR3 protein. Size values are once, few and many counts, or a class for expanded clones, and some rows have none.

TRBV6-6 | NA | 13 | ASSYDQAVAGELF
TRBV19 | NA | 15 | ASSPRTSGTSTDTQY
TRBV5-1 | NA | 14 | ASSLDGQGAIYGYT
TRBV7-8 | NA | 12 | ASSPGTGRYGYT
TRBV21-1 | NA | 9 | ATPDTYEQY
TRBV14 | NA | 11 | ASSRRLNTEAF
TRBV28 | NA | 13 | ASRIPSGMAGELF
TRBV29-1 | NA | 15 | SVEGGLAGLGTDTQY
TRBV2 | NA | 11 | ATPTGRRDTQY
TRBV10-3 | NA | 11 | AISPTGNYEQY
TRBV5-4 | NA | 11 | ASTLGRNTEAF
TRBV5-4 | NA | 12 | ATPGLANTGELF
TRBV7-3 | NA | 15 | ASSPSPGLAGGTEQY
TRBV27 | NA | 16 | ASSLCDSGPKTSYEQY
TRBV12-5 | NA | 12 | ASGAGENTGELF
TRBV4-3 | NA | 16 | ASSSSPLGGSVADTQY
TRBV27 | NA | 16 | ASRRLAGGSPNSYEQY
TRBV10-3 | NA | 13 | AISESGYPTDTQY
TRBV5-1 | few | 12 | ASSLTGFSYGYT
TRBV30 | many | 11 | AWSVLLAGEAF
TRBV18 | NA | 14 | ASSPTREGRPQPQH
TRBV30 | many | 12 | AWKSGRTGNTIY
TRBV28 | NA | 10 | ASGWVDQPQH
TRBV6-5 | few | 14 | ASSYSDRGPYNEQF
TRBV9 | NA | 12 | ASSVADYSREQY
TRBV5-6 | NA | 14 | ASSVGLPSFRGEQF
TRBV19 | NA | 14 | ASSIAAGTGLETQY
TRBV28 | NA | 14 | ASSHNTGEVDEKLF
TRBV7-3 | few | 11 | ASSLNGDTEAF
TRBV6-5 | NA | 13 | ASSPRTGGRETQY
TRBV27 | few | 12 | ASSLSGQSYEQY
TRBV5-1 | NA | 11 | ASSRTPPGEQY
TRBV5-1 | NA | 11 | ASSLVEGGGLF
TRBV11-2 | NA | 16 | ASSRSLAGGPSSYEQY
TRBV10-3 | NA | 10 | AIRLPGGEQY
TRBV5-1 | NA | 14 | ASSLLAGGPSDTQY
TRBV7-3 | NA | 17 | ASSNLGLAGGPARNEQF
TRBV30 | NA | 9 | AWSKNTEAF
TRBV28 | NA | 10 | ASSLSRETQY
TRBV28 | NA | 11 | ASNSPVPGELF
TRBV7-3 | NA | 13 | ASSSDLGVSNEQF
TRBV19 | NA | 12 | ASSRGQLNEKLF
TRBV19 | many | 11 | ASTGTANQPQH